This T cell receptor beta chain was documented in a study of beta chain features in type 1 diabetes. Whole-study results and caveats: Sequencing of cDNA might inflate the share of cells that strongly express TCR. Insertion counts at VDJ junctions were lower in type 1 diabetes patients, who also showed more deletions there.

The sample holds a few counts of this clone. What it binds is unknown. Purities in excess of 95% were seen in all sorted populations. All of the isolated RNA was reverse transcribed, so expressed TCRB transcripts were sequenced. TCRdb's table, derived via immunoSEQ multiplex PCR, lists solely in-frame clones and lacks some. Here the sample spans under 500,000 clones, about 32% being singletons. Germline V gene data show CDR1 as SGHTA and CDR2 as FQGNSA. CDR3 length: 18 amino acids. The V end lost 3 bases, the J end lost 2 bases, and 20 bases lay between the germline ends. The receptor was derived from a man younger than 35 in good health. Material for sequencing was naive CD4+ T cells from blood. J is TRBJ2-4 and V is TRBV7-2, with D possibly matching TRBD2 (5 bases). CDR3 amino acids: CASSLTKAAQSSKNIQYF. CDR3 sequence (DNA): TGTGCCAGCAGCTTGACTAAAGCTGCACAATCATCCAAAAACATTCAGTACTTC.